What follows are 20 T cell receptor beta chains derived from one specimen sequenced in a study of CD8 T cells in Susac syndrome. RNA amounts of 0.5 to 1 ug underwent reverse transcription with random hexamers. TCRdb redid the calling of the immunoSEQ multiplex PCR reads with MiXCR, one entry per CDR3 protein. The repertoire holds hundreds of thousands of distinct CDR3 sequences, with about 94% as singletons. The sample comprised CD4+ T cells from PBMCs. The receptors stem from a human donor with Susac syndrome.

The CDR3 bases are TGCAGCGCCCGGGGCAGGGTAGCGGGGGGGCAAGAGACCCAGTACTTC. It encodes CSARGRVAGGQETQYF. V usage is TRBV29-1 and J usage is TRBJ2-5; TRBD2 aligns across 11 bases. V was clipped by 7 bases and J by 2 bases; unmatched bases: 12. Germline V gives CDR1 SQVTM, CDR2 ANQGSEA. The CDR3 extends over 16 amino acids.

This clonotype is a singleton in its sample. J is TRBJ1-2 and V is TRBV6-5; 8 positions match TRBD1. CDR3 length: 15 amino acids. V was pared by 4 bases and J by 4 bases, with 8 bases of the junction left unmatched. CDR1 is MNHEY, CDR2 SVGAGI, per germline. CDR3 DNA: TGTGCCAGCAGTTCTCCCAGGGGGCAGATCTATGGCTACACCTTC. Protein: CASSSPRGQIYGYTF.

The V call is TRBV5-6, the J call TRBJ1-5; D is unresolved. The V gene's germline CDR1 is SGHDT and CDR2 YYEEEE. V lost 1 base, J lost 1 base, and 9 bases lay in between. This CDR3 has 15 residues. The CDR3, as DNA: TGTGCCAGCAGCTTGCGAGACCCCAGCAATCAGCCCCAGCATTTT. As protein: CASSLRDPSNQPQHF.

The chain is built from TRBV30 and TRBJ2-1; weak D call: TRBD2 (5 bases). There are 14 residues in the CDR3. Trimming took off 3 bases at V and 0 bases at J, with 9 bases between the two ends. CDR1 GTSNPN and CDR2 SVGIG come from the germline V gene (reference sequence). CDR3 nucleotides: TGTGCCTGGAGAAGCGGCAGCTCCTACAATGAGCAGTTCTTC. This sequence encodes CAWRSGSSYNEQFF. Combining the CDR3 with reference TRBV30 and TRBJ2-1 gives the whole variable domain SQTIHQWPATLVQPVGSPLSLECTVEGTSNPNLYWYRQAAGRGLQLLFYSVGIGQISSEVPQNLSASRPQDRQFILSSKKLLLSDSGFYLCAWRSGSSYNEQFFGPGTRLTVL.

The chain uses TRBV6-2 or TRBV6-3 and TRBJ2-5; D is unclear. Per germline, CDR1 MNHEY and CDR2 SVGEGT. The CDR3 runs to 14 residues. V lost 5 bases and J lost 3, with 13 bases in between. The CDR3 DNA is TGTGCCAGCAGTCCTTCGCTGAGAGAAGAGACCCAGTACTTC. It specifies CASSPSLREETQYF.

This rearrangement joins TRBV30 to TRBJ1-2; D ambiguous. CDR3 length: 14 residues. Germline CDR1 is GTSNPN and CDR2 is SVGIG (reference sequence). The germline V and J ends were trimmed by 3 bases and 0 bases, with 11 bases remaining between them. This CDR3 is CAWRRTLTNYGYTF. CDR3 bases: TGTGCCTGGAGGCGGACTCTTACTAACTATGGCTACACCTTC.

The chain uses TRBV10-3 and TRBJ1-1; TRBD1 is a possible D gene (5 bases). Germline V gene data show CDR1 as ENHRY and CDR2 as SYGVKD. This CDR3 has 14 residues. Trimming took 6 bases from V and 4 from J, leaving 15 bases between them. The chain's CDR3 is CAISNGQGTTEAFF. DNA of the CDR3: TGTGCCATCAGCAACGGTCAGGGCACCACTGAAGCTTTCTTT.

The chain uses TRBV20-1 and TRBJ2-5; 10 nucleotides align to TRBD1. Losses at the gene ends were 0 bases for V and 5 bases for J; bases not matched to a gene: 6. CDR3 length: 15 amino acids. Germline CDR1 is DFQATT and CDR2 is SNEGSKA (reference sequence). The CDR3 DNA follows: TGCAGTGCTAGAGATCCGACAGGGGGCGATGAGACCCAGTACTTC. Translation gives CSARDPTGGDETQYF.

A single count supports this clonotype. This chain uses TRBV6-5 with TRBJ2-3; 9 bases agree with TRBD2. This CDR3 contains 13 residues. V lost 6 bases, J lost 5 bases, and 3 bases stayed unmatched. Germline values: CDR1 MNHEY, CDR2 SVGAGI. DNA of the CDR3: TGTGCCAGCAGCTCGACTAGCGGAGATACGCAGTATTTT. Encoded protein: CASSSTSGDTQYF.

The chain uses TRBV11-2 and TRBJ2-3; a weak D match, TRBD1 (6 bases). The CDR3 sequence is 14 residues long. Germline V CDR1 and CDR2: SGHAT, FQNNGV. Trimming took off 3 bases at V and 2 bases at J, with 9 bases between the two ends. The CDR3, as DNA: TGTGCCAGCAGCTTGGACAGTAACACAGATACGCAGTATTTT. This encodes CASSLDSNTDTQYF.

The chain employs TRBV28 and TRBJ2-6, with TRBD2 matching 7 bases. CDR1 is MDHEN, CDR2 SYDVKM, per germline. CDR3 length: 17 residues. V shed 11 bases, J shed 8 bases, and the junction held 21 bases outside the gene matches. CDR3 sequence (DNA): TGTGCCTGGGGGGGGAGGGAACCTCCAAACTGTTCCAACGTCCTGACTTTC. This gives the protein CAWGGREPPNCSNVLTF.

The chain links TRBV7-2 to TRBJ1-4, with 7 bases that match TRBD1. CDR1 SGHTA and CDR2 FQGNSA come from the germline V gene. Germline trimming cut 5 bases from V and 5 bases from J; bases unmatched to any gene: 5. There are 14 residues in the CDR3. The DNA for the CDR3 is TGTGCCAGCAGCCAGGGACAGCAAAATGAAAAACTGTTTTTT. It translates to CASSQGQQNEKLFF.

The rearrangement links TRBV5-1 to TRBJ2-1; a possible D gene is TRBD1 (6 bases). The length of the CDR3 is 15 residues. With 0 bases removed from V and 1 base from J, the gap between germline ends came to 8 bases. In germline, CDR1 is SGHRS, CDR2 YFSETQ. The CDR3 sequence is CASSLAGTSYNEQFF. The CDR3 nucleotides read TGCGCCAGCAGCTTGGCTGGGACATCCTACAATGAGCAGTTCTTC.

The rearrangement links TRBV3-1 to TRBJ1-5; no clear D. This CDR3 contains 15 residues. Germline CDR1 is LGHDT and CDR2 is YNNKEL (reference sequence). The V end was cut by 0 bases, the J end by 2 bases, with 8 bases between. This chain's CDR3 is CASSQDRTGNQPQHF. CDR3 nucleotide sequence: TGTGCCAGCAGCCAAGATCGGACGGGCAATCAGCCCCAGCATTTT. Based on the CDR3 plus reference TRBV3-1 and TRBJ1-5, the full variable domain is DTAVSQTPKYLVTQMGNDKSIKCEQNLGHDTMYWYKQDSKKFLKIMFSYNNKELIINETVPNRFSPKSPDKAHLNLHINSLELGDSAVYFCASSQDRTGNQPQHFGDGTRLSIL.

The genes are TRBV30 and TRBJ1-2; D may be TRBD1 (6 bases). There are 14 residues in the CDR3. Germline CDR1 is GTSNPN and CDR2 is SVGIG (reference sequence). The germline V and J ends were trimmed by 4 bases and 2 bases, with 14 bases remaining between them. CDR3 in amino acids: CAWKKDRENYGYTF. DNA of the CDR3: TGTGCCTGGAAGAAGGACAGAGAAAACTATGGCTACACCTTC.

The genes are TRBV6-2 or TRBV6-3 and TRBJ1-5; TRBD1 matches at 10 bases. The CDR3 is made up of 15 amino acids. Losses at the gene ends were 6 bases for V and 5 bases for J; bases not matched to a gene: 7. From germline, CDR1 is MNHEY and CDR2 SVGEGT. This CDR3 reads CASSLFGTGDQPQHF. Written as DNA, the CDR3 is TGTGCCAGCAGCCTTTTCGGGACAGGGGATCAGCCCCAGCATTTT.

This chain uses TRBV4-2 with TRBJ1-1, with 7 nucleotides matching TRBD1. CDR3 size: 15 residues. Trimming cost V 0 bases and J 1 base; bases outside gene matches: 2. From germline, CDR1 is LGHNA and CDR2 YNFKEQ. DNA for the CDR3: TGTGCCAGCAGCCAAGATGGGGACAGGAACACTGAAGCTTTCTTT. It translates to CASSQDGDRNTEAFF.

V is TRBV12-3 or TRBV12-4 and J is TRBJ1-2; D may be TRBD1 (5 bases). Trimming took off 3 bases at V and 6 bases at J, with 11 bases between the two ends. The CDR3 consists of 13 residues. CDR3 loop: CASSLRGGDGYTF. The CDR3 coding sequence is TGTGCCAGCAGTTTGCGGGGGGGGGATGGCTACACCTTC.

The V call is TRBV12-3 or TRBV12-4, the J call TRBJ2-5; D is uncertain. The CDR3 runs 13 residues. Trimming took 6 bases from V and 5 from J, leaving 13 bases between them. CDR3 sequence reads: CASSYSRPETQYF. The CDR3 region has the DNA TGTGCCAGCAGCTACAGTAGACCCGAGACCCAGTACTTC.

The J gene is TRBJ1-5, the V gene TRBV27; a possible D gene is TRBD1 (5 bases). The length of the CDR3 is 12 residues. V shed 3 bases and J shed 15 bases, with 15 bases lying between them. Germline CDR1 is MNHEY and CDR2 is SMNVEV (reference sequence). The CDR3: CASSFREGPLHF. The CDR3, as DNA: TGTGCCAGCAGTTTTCGGGAGGGGCCTCTGCATTTT.